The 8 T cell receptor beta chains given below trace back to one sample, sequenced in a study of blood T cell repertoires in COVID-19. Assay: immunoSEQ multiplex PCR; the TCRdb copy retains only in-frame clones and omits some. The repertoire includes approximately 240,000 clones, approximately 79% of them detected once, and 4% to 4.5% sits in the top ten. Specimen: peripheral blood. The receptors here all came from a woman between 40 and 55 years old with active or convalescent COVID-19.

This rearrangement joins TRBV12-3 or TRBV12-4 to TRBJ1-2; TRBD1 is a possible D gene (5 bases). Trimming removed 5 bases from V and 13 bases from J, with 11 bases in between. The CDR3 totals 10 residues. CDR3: CASSGGSTTF. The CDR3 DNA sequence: TGTGCCAGCAGTGGGGGGAGTACCACCTTC.

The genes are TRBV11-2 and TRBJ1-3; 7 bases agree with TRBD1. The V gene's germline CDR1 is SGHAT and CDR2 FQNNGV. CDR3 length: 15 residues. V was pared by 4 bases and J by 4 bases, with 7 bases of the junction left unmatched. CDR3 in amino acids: CASSSLQGKGNTIYF. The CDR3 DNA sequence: TGTGCCAGCAGCTCTCTACAGGGGAAGGGAAACACCATATATTTT. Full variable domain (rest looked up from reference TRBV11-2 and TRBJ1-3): EAGVAQSPRYKIIEKRQSVAFWCNPISGHATLYWYQQILGQGPKLLIQFQNNGVVDDSQLPKDRFSAERLKGVDSTLKIQPAKLEDSAVYLCASSSLQGKGNTIYFGEGSWLTVV.

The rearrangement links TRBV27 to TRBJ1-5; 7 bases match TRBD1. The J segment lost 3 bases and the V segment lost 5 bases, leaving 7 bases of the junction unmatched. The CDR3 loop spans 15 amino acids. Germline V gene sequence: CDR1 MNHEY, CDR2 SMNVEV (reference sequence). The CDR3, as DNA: TGTGCCAGCAGTAGGACAGGCTTACTCAATCAGCCCCAGCATTTT. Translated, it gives CASSRTGLLNQPQHF.

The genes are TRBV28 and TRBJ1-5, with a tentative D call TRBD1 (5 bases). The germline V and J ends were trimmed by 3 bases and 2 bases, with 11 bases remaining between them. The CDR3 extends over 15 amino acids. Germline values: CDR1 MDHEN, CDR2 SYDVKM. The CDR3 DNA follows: TGTGCCAGCAGTTTGCGGGGGAGGGGCAATCAGCCCCAGCATTTT. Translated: CASSLRGRGNQPQHF.

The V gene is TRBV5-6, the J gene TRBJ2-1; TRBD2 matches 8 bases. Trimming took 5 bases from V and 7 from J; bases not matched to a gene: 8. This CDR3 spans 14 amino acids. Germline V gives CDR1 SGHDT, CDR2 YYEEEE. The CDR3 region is CASSSGGGLNEQFF. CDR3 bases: TGTGCCAGCAGTAGTGGCGGGGGGCTGAATGAGCAGTTCTTC.

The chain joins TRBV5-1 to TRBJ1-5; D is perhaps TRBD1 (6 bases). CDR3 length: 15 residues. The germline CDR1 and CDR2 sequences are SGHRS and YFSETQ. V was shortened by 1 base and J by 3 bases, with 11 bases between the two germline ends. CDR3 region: CASSLTGSYNQPQHF. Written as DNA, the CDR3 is TGCGCCAGCAGCTTGACAGGGAGCTACAATCAGCCCCAGCATTTT.

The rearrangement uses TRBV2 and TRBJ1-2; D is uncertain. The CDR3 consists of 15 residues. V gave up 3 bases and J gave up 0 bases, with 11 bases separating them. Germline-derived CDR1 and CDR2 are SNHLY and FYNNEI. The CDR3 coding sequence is TGTGCCAGCAGTGACCGACAACTAGCTAACTATGGCTACACCTTC. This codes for CASSDRQLANYGYTF. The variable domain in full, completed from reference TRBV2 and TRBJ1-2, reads EPEVTQTPSHQVTQMGQEVILRCVPISNHLYFYWYRQILGQKVEFLVSFYNNEISEKSEIFDDQFSVERPDGSNFTLKIRSTKLEDSAMYFCASSDRQLANYGYTFGSGTRLTVV.

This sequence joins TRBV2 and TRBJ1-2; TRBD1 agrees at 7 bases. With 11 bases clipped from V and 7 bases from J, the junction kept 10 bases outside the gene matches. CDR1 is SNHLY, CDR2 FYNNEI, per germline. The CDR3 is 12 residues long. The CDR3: CACLEGAIGYTF. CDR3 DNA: TGTGCCTGCTTAGAGGGGGCGATTGGCTACACCTTC.